The rows below give T cell receptor beta chains drawn from one sample of a study of graft-versus-host responses after intestinal transplantation. Libraries were prepared by immunoSEQ multiplex PCR; TCRdb keeps only in-frame clonotypes and omits some of them. Of 50,000 to 75,000 clones listed, 90% to 95% are singletons. Which antigens these TCRs recognize remains unknown. The sequences come from unstimulated CD4+ T cells sorted from spleen or lymph node cells, collected before transplant. The receptor set was obtained from a human donor who was the organ donor for an intestinal transplant. CDR3s include the opening cysteine and the closing phenylalanine or tryptophan. D genes are given only for firm matches. Where a row states a size, it is once, few, many or the class of an expanded clone; other rows omit it.

d_call: -
v_call: TRBV7-9
clone_size: -
j_call: TRBJ2-1
cdr3_aa: CASSILGTSQFF
cdr3_nt: TGTGCCAGCAGCATCCTAGGGACATCCCAGTTCTTC

d_call: -
v_call: TRBV7-9
clone_size: -
j_call: TRBJ1-3
cdr3_aa: CASSFFPTEGRAGNTIYF
cdr3_nt: TGTGCCAGCAGCTTTTTCCCTACCGAAGGGCGCGCTGGAAACACCATATATTTT

d_call: -
v_call: TRBV14
clone_size: -
j_call: TRBJ2-3
cdr3_aa: CASSQVDPSTDTQYF
cdr3_nt: TGTGCCAGCAGCCAAGTAGACCCTAGCACAGATACGCAGTATTTT

d_call: -
v_call: TRBV29-1
clone_size: -
j_call: TRBJ1-5
cdr3_aa: CSVEALETGKMCNQPQHF
cdr3_nt: TGCAGCGTGGAAGCCCTCGAAACAGGGAAGATGTGCAATCAGCCCCAGCATTTT

d_call: TRBD1
v_call: TRBV7-2
clone_size: -
j_call: TRBJ1-2
cdr3_aa: CASSSGQGVLYGYTF
cdr3_nt: TGTGCCAGCAGCTCGGGACAGGGGGTGCTATATGGCTACACCTTC

d_call: -
v_call: TRBV5-1
clone_size: -
j_call: TRBJ2-2
cdr3_aa: CASSPSLSELGTGELFF
cdr3_nt: TGCGCCAGCAGCCCGAGTTTGAGTGAATTGGGCACCGGGGAGCTGTTTTTT

d_call: -
v_call: TRBV5-1
clone_size: -
j_call: TRBJ2-7
cdr3_aa: CASSRDVYEQYF
cdr3_nt: TGCGCCAGCAGTAGGGACGTCTACGAGCAGTACTTC

d_call: -
v_call: TRBV9
clone_size: once
j_call: TRBJ1-1
cdr3_aa: CASTPLGHPGTEAFF
cdr3_nt: TGTGCCAGCACCCCCCTGGGGCACCCGGGAACTGAAGCTTTCTTT

d_call: -
v_call: TRBV7-8
clone_size: -
j_call: TRBJ2-7
cdr3_aa: CASSYQGRLDAYEQYF
cdr3_nt: TGTGCCAGCAGCTATCAGGGTAGGTTAGACGCCTACGAGCAGTACTTC

d_call: -
v_call: TRBV19
clone_size: once
j_call: TRBJ1-5
cdr3_aa: CASSIDEEEPQHF
cdr3_nt: TGTGCCAGTAGTATAGATGAGGAGGAGCCCCAGCATTTT

d_call: -
v_call: TRBV7-2
clone_size: -
j_call: TRBJ2-5
cdr3_aa: CASSFGETQYF
cdr3_nt: TGTGCCAGCAGCTTCGGTGAGACCCAGTACTTC

d_call: -
v_call: TRBV5-4
clone_size: -
j_call: TRBJ1-4
cdr3_aa: CASSLGDGRTNEKLFF
cdr3_nt: TGTGCCAGCAGCTTGGGGGACGGAAGAACTAATGAAAAACTGTTTTTT

d_call: -
v_call: TRBV18
clone_size: -
j_call: TRBJ2-7
cdr3_aa: CASSPRTDSYEQYF
cdr3_nt: TGTGCCAGCTCACCTCGGACTGATTCCTACGAGCAGTACTTC

d_call: -
v_call: TRBV5-1
clone_size: -
j_call: TRBJ1-6
cdr3_aa: CASSLETGSNSPLHF
cdr3_nt: TGCGCCAGCAGCTTGGAGACTGGGAGTAATTCACCCCTCCACTTT

d_call: -
v_call: TRBV5-1
clone_size: -
j_call: TRBJ2-2
cdr3_aa: CASRNTGELFF
cdr3_nt: TGCGCCAGCAGGAACACCGGGGAGCTGTTTTTT

d_call: -
v_call: TRBV6-5
clone_size: -
j_call: TRBJ1-4
cdr3_aa: CASSYSKGRAGEKLFF
cdr3_nt: TGTGCCAGCAGTTACTCGAAGGGCAGGGCGGGTGAAAAACTGTTTTTT

d_call: -
v_call: TRBV5-5
clone_size: once
j_call: TRBJ2-7
cdr3_aa: CASTIRGAYEQYF
cdr3_nt: TGTGCCAGCACTATAAGGGGTGCCTACGAGCAGTACTTC

d_call: -
v_call: TRBV5-1
clone_size: -
j_call: TRBJ1-4
cdr3_aa: CASSFGRPYEKLFF
cdr3_nt: TGCGCCAGCAGCTTCGGGCGGCCTTATGAAAAACTGTTTTTT

d_call: -
v_call: TRBV4-2
clone_size: few
j_call: TRBJ2-5
cdr3_aa: CASSPFGRGAQETQYF
cdr3_nt: TGTGCCAGCAGCCCTTTCGGACGAGGGGCACAAGAGACCCAGTACTTC

d_call: TRBD1
v_call: TRBV10-3
clone_size: -
j_call: TRBJ2-7
cdr3_aa: CAISRDSSYEQYF
cdr3_nt: TGTGCCATCAGCCGGGACAGCTCCTACGAGCAGTACTTC

d_call: -
v_call: TRBV7-9
clone_size: -
j_call: TRBJ1-1
cdr3_aa: CASSHGTEAFF
cdr3_nt: TGTGCCAGCAGCCACGGGACGGAAGCTTTCTTT

d_call: -
v_call: TRBV5-5
clone_size: -
j_call: TRBJ2-7
cdr3_aa: CASSQGVVEQYF
cdr3_nt: TGTGCCAGCAGCCAGGGAGTTGTGGAGCAGTACTTC

d_call: -
v_call: TRBV10-3
clone_size: -
j_call: TRBJ1-2
cdr3_aa: CAISEWDVGYTF
cdr3_nt: TGTGCCATCAGTGAGTGGGACGTTGGCTACACCTTC

d_call: TRBD2
v_call: TRBV5-4
clone_size: -
j_call: TRBJ2-3
cdr3_aa: CASSSTSGVRTDTQYF
cdr3_nt: TGTGCCAGCAGCTCGACTAGCGGGGTGCGGACAGATACGCAGTATTTT

d_call: -
v_call: TRBV6-6
clone_size: -
j_call: TRBJ1-3
cdr3_aa: CASRSFSGNTIYF
cdr3_nt: TGTGCCAGCCGGAGTTTCTCTGGAAACACCATATATTTT

d_call: TRBD2
v_call: TRBV6-5
clone_size: -
j_call: TRBJ2-5
cdr3_aa: CASSSGGADETQYF
cdr3_nt: TGTGCCAGCAGTAGCGGGGGGGCGGATGAGACCCAGTACTTC

d_call: -
v_call: TRBV18
clone_size: -
j_call: TRBJ2-7
cdr3_aa: CASSIGGRGYEQYF
cdr3_nt: TGTGCCAGCTCAATTGGGGGCAGGGGCTACGAGCAGTACTTC